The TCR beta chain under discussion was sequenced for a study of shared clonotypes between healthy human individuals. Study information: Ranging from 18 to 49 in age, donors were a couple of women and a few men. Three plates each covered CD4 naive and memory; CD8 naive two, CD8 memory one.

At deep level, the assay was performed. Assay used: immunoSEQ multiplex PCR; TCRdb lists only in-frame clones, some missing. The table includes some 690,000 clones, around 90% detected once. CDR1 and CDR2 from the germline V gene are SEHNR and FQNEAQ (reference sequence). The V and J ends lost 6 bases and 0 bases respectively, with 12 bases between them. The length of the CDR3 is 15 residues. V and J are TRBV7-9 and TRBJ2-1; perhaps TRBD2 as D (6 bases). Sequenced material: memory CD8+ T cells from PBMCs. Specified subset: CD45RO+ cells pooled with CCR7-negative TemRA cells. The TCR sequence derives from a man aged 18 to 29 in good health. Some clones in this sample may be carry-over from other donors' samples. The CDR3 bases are TGTGCCAGCAGTCCTGGGAGGACCTCCTACAATGAGCAGTTCTTC. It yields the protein CASSPGRTSYNEQFF.